Below are 25 T cell receptor beta chains sequenced from a single sample in a study of human T cells and chemical hapten exposure (dated by TCRdb to about 2021). Taken with the paper, the label for time point translates to: patch test 3, about 24 weeks after DPC sensitization. Sample treatment or condition, as interpreted from the label and publication: therapeutic diphenylcyclopropenone sensitization with weekly scalp DPC. The method behind the library was RACE. Sequencing took place on a NextSeq 500. The raw public reads went through TCRdb reprocessing: fastp at Q25, MiXCR clone calling, in-frame beta chains kept. Under each unique CDR3 protein, matching rows form one entry showing the most common genes and DNA. The sample includes about 64,000 distinct CDR3 sequences, with roughly 9.6% observed a single time. The top ten constitute roughly 2.1% of the sample. This specimen consisted of whole blood, obtained in connection with sensitization to the hapten diphenylcyclopropenone (DPC). The receptors shown here come from a woman under 40 with alopecia areata. Some clones in this sample may be carry-over from other donors' samples.

This clonotype occurred a few times. The genes are TRBV28 and TRBJ1-6; no clear D. CDR1 is MDHEN and CDR2 is SYDVKM in the germline V gene. This CDR3 is built from 15 residues. The CDR3 protein is CASRPAGIVYSPLHF. In DNA form, the CDR3 reads TGTGCTTCGCGACCGGCGGGAATCGTTTATTCACCCCTCCACTTT.

The rearrangement uses TRBV5-1 and TRBJ2-1; D is perhaps TRBD2 (6 bases). The CDR3 covers 15 residues. The germline V gene has CDR1 SGHRS and CDR2 YFSETQ. V gave up 4 bases and J gave up 8 bases, with 19 bases separating them. CDR3 in DNA: TGCGCCAGCAGCATACCCGGGACTTTTTTCGATGAGCAGTTCTTC. Residues: CASSIPGTFFDEQFF.

The sample holds a few counts of this clonotype. The chain has TRBV19 and TRBJ1-1; TRBD1 is a possible D gene (6 bases). V lost 3 bases and J lost 8, with 19 bases in between. The CDR3 runs to 15 residues. CDR1 is LNHDA and CDR2 is SQIVND in the germline V gene (reference sequence). The CDR3 sequence is CASSMPMILGTEAFF. The DNA for the CDR3 is TGTGCCAGTAGTATGCCTATGATCCTCGGGACAGAAGCTTTCTTT.

This clonotype has just a few counts. J is TRBJ2-5 and V is TRBV6-1, with 7 bases fitting TRBD1. CDR1 is MNHNS, CDR2 SASEGT, per germline. V lost 1 base and J lost 7; bases outside the gene matches: 9. The CDR3 has 15 residues. DNA for the CDR3: TGTGCCAGCAGTGAAGTATCCCGGGACAGAGGGACCCAGTACTTC. It translates to CASSEVSRDRGTQYF.

This clonotype was observed a handful of times. The J gene is TRBJ2-7, the V gene TRBV3-1; the match to TRBD2 covers 9 bases. Germline CDR1 LGHDT, CDR2 YNNKEL (reference sequence). J gave up 4 bases and V 4 bases, and 8 bases lay outside the gene matches. CDR3 size: 15 residues. CDR3: CASSPDLAGVYEQYF. The CDR3 region has the DNA TGTGCCAGCAGCCCAGACTTAGCGGGAGTTTACGAGCAGTACTTC.

This clonotype was detected many times. This chain uses TRBV12-3 or TRBV12-4 with TRBJ1-2; D not resolved. Trimming shortened V by 3 bases and J by 2 bases, and 10 bases separated the two germline ends. CDR3 length: 14 residues. In nucleotides, the CDR3 is TGTGCCAGCAGTTTCAATAGCCAAAACTATGGCTACACCTTC. Translation: CASSFNSQNYGYTF.

This clonotype was counted many times. The chain is built from TRBV6-2 or TRBV6-3 and TRBJ2-1; tentatively, D is TRBD2 (5 bases). The length of the CDR3 is 14 residues. V lost 5 bases to trimming and J lost 6 bases, with 14 bases between them. Germline V CDR1 and CDR2: MNHEY, SVGEGT. This CDR3 reads CASSLRGIANEQFF. The DNA for the CDR3 is TGTGCCAGCAGTCTTCGAGGGATAGCCAATGAGCAGTTCTTC.

This clonotype appeared many times. The V and J genes are TRBV6-2 or TRBV6-3 and TRBJ1-5; the D gene is possibly TRBD1 (5 bases). Germline-derived CDR1 and CDR2 are MNHEY and SVGEGT. The CDR3 spans 15 residues. The V end lost 6 bases, the J end lost 2 bases, and 14 bases lay between the germline ends. CDR3 sequence: CASSLGGSGNQPQHF. Written as DNA, the CDR3 is TGTGCCAGCAGCCTGGGGGGTAGTGGCAATCAGCCCCAGCATTTT.

On this clonotype: This may stem from a read error, because a much larger clone lies one nucleotide away. J is TRBJ1-5 and V is TRBV2, with 7 positions matching TRBD1. CDR1 SNHLY and CDR2 FYNNEI come from the germline V gene. The CDR3 consists of 14 residues. The CDR3 coding sequence is TGTACCAGCAGGGTAGGACAGGGCAATCAGCCCCAGCATTTT. The encoded protein is CTSRVGQGNQPQHF.

The chain recombines TRBV6-2 or TRBV6-3 with TRBJ2-1, with TRBD1 matching 11 bases. V was pared by 2 bases and J by 8 bases, with 5 bases of the junction left unmatched. Germline loops: CDR1 MNHEY, CDR2 SVGEGT. There are 15 residues in the CDR3. The CDR3 coding sequence is TGTGCCAGCAGTTACGAGGACAGGGGGCGTTATGAGCAGTTCTTC. This codes for CASSYEDRGRYEQFF.

This clonotype was detected many times. The genes are TRBV20-1 and TRBJ2-1; no reliable D call. Trimming took off 0 bases at V and 12 bases at J, with 0 bases between the two ends. CDR3 length equals 8 residues. CDR1 and CDR2 (germline): DFQATT, SNEGSKA (reference sequence). DNA for the CDR3: TGCAGTGCTAGAGAGCAGTTCTTC. It translates to CSAREQFF.

This clonotype has more than one count but fewer than ten. The chain carries TRBV6-2 or TRBV6-3 and TRBJ2-7; D is uncertain. V was clipped by 6 bases and J by 0 bases, with 18 bases between them. The CDR3 sequence is 16 residues long. The germline V gene has CDR1 MNHEY and CDR2 SVGEGT. CDR3 sequence: CASSPVSELSSYEQYF. The DNA of the CDR3 is TGTGCCAGCAGCCCTGTGAGCGAGCTAAGCTCCTACGAGCAGTACTTC.

CDR3 sequence: CSVGGGYGYTF. The CDR3 DNA is TGCAGCGTTGGAGGGGGATATGGCTACACCTTC. The V call is TRBV29-1, the J call TRBJ1-2, with TRBD1 as a possible D gene (6 bases). Germline V gene data show CDR1 as SQVTM and CDR2 as ANQGSEA. The CDR3 has 11 amino acids. V lost 4 bases to trimming and J lost 5 bases, with 8 bases between them.

The sample holds one count of this clonotype. The chain is built from TRBV4-3 and TRBJ2-1; D might be TRBD1 (5 bases). Trimming shortened V by 5 bases and J by 0 bases, and 14 bases separated the two germline ends. This CDR3 contains 16 residues. Germline values: CDR1 LGHNA, CDR2 YSLEER. CDR3 nucleotide sequence: TGCGCCAGCAGCAGGACACCCCTTAGCTCCTACAATGAGCAGTTCTTC. It encodes CASSRTPLSSYNEQFF.

The rearrangement links TRBV4-3 to TRBJ1-5; no clear D gene. This CDR3 comprises 13 residues. Germline V CDR1 and CDR2: LGHNA, YSLEER. V lost 0 bases and J 6 bases, leaving 6 bases between the germline ends. The CDR3 region has the DNA TGCGCCAGCAGCCAAGAGAGTTTTCAGCCCCAGCATTTT. Its protein is CASSQESFQPQHF.

This clonotype was counted a few times. This chain connects TRBV10-1 to TRBJ1-5; maybe TRBD1 (6 bases). The CDR3 runs 20 residues. V lost 3 bases to trimming and J lost 7 bases, with 31 bases between them. Per germline, CDR1 WNHNN and CDR2 SYGVQD (reference sequence). The CDR3 is CASSDPKGGEAALRRQPQHF. The CDR3 nucleotides read TGCGCCAGCAGTGACCCCAAGGGGGGGGAGGCGGCCTTGAGGCGGCAGCCCCAGCATTTT.

This clonotype was counted ten times or more. The gene calls are TRBV13 and TRBJ1-2; possibly TRBD1 for D (5 bases). This CDR3 contains 12 residues. V was cut by 3 bases and J by 7 bases, with 9 bases left in between. Germline V gene lookup returns CDR1 PRHDT and CDR2 FYEKMQ (reference sequence). The CDR3 coding sequence is TGTGCCAGCAGCTTGGGGGGATCTGGCTACACCTTC. It codes for CASSLGGSGYTF.

V usage is TRBV28 and J usage is TRBJ2-1; 8 bases match TRBD2. V gave up 6 bases and J gave up 4 bases; unmatched junction bases: 5. Germline lookup yields CDR1 MDHEN and CDR2 SYDVKM. The CDR3 consists of 14 residues. CDR3 in DNA: TGTGCCAGCAGCCCGGGGGGGCCTTACAATGAGCAGTTCTTC. Translated: CASSPGGPYNEQFF.

The chain has TRBV28 and TRBJ1-4; D is unresolved. The CDR3 contains 14 residues. Trimming stripped 5 bases from V and 4 bases from J, with 11 bases between. Germline CDR1 and CDR2: MDHEN and SYDVKM. The DNA of the CDR3 is TGTGCCAGCAGTCTCCCGGGTGGTAATGAAAAACTGTTTTTT. Translating gives CASSLPGGNEKLFF.

The CDR3 loop reads CASNSAANPNYGYTF. CDR3 nucleotide sequence: TGTGCCAGCAACTCAGCGGCCAACCCGAACTATGGCTACACCTTC. This chain connects TRBV12-3 or TRBV12-4 to TRBJ1-2; no reliable D call. V lost 7 bases to trimming and J lost 2 bases, with 17 bases between them. The CDR3 contains 15 residues.

This clonotype was recorded at least ten times. J is TRBJ1-1 and V is TRBV18; 8 bases fit TRBD1. V trimming: 3 bases; J trimming: 0 bases; junction bases outside the gene matches: 9. The CDR3 covers 17 residues. Looked up from germline, CDR1 is KGHSH and CDR2 is LQKENI. As DNA, the CDR3 is TGTGCCAGCTCACCCCGGACCCGACAGGGGATGAACACTGAAGCTTTCTTT. It is translated as CASSPRTRQGMNTEAFF.

The sample holds many counts of this clonotype. V and J are TRBV12-3 or TRBV12-4 and TRBJ2-5; possible D gene TRBD1, 6 bases. The CDR3 totals 12 residues. V lost 4 bases, J lost 7 bases, and 10 bases lay in between. The CDR3 DNA sequence: TGTGCCAGCAGTTGGGACATCCCGACCCAGTACTTC. It specifies CASSWDIPTQYF.

There are many counts of this clonotype. The rearrangement joins TRBV20-1 to TRBJ1-2, with 9 bases aligning to TRBD1. This CDR3 has 14 amino acids. V was pared by 4 bases and J by 8 bases, with 11 bases of the junction left unmatched. CDR1 and CDR2 (germline): DFQATT, SNEGSKA (reference sequence). CDR3 amino acids: CSANHDRGARGYTF. The CDR3 DNA reads TGCAGTGCTAATCACGACAGGGGGGCAAGGGGCTACACCTTC.

This clonotype occurred many times. The chain links TRBV20-1 to TRBJ2-7, with a weak D call TRBD2 (5 bases). The V end was cut by 0 bases, the J end by 2 bases, with 14 bases between. The CDR3 spans 15 residues. The germline gives CDR1 DFQATT, CDR2 SNEGSKA (reference sequence). The CDR3 DNA reads TGCAGTGCTAGAGATAGCCAGCGGACCCCCTACGAGCAGTACTTC. It yields the protein CSARDSQRTPYEQYF.

Many counts were recorded for this clonotype. The chain carries TRBV11-2 and TRBJ1-1; D remains unclear. The germline V gene has CDR1 SGHAT and CDR2 FQNNGV. The length of the CDR3 is 15 residues. The V and J ends lost 1 base and 0 bases respectively, with 9 bases between them. CDR3 bases: TGTGCCAGCAGCTTAGGTCGGCTAATGAACACTGAAGCTTTCTTT. It is translated as CASSLGRLMNTEAFF.